This TCR beta chain is drawn from a study of cytotoxic CD8 clonotypes in ibrutinib-treated CLL. The CDR3 sequence is 15 residues long. CDR1 MGHRA and CDR2 YSYEKL come from the germline V gene. Trimming took 5 bases from V and 8 from J; bases not matched to a gene: 6. The assay was immunoSEQ multiplex PCR, and TCRdb's table has in-frame clones only and misses some. Of 20,000 to 25,000 clones listed, roughly 70% are singletons. The source material was PBMCs, sampled before ibrutinib treatment. V is TRBV4-1 and J is TRBJ2-1; 13 bases agree with TRBD2. This receptor was obtained from a human donor with chronic lymphocytic leukemia. The CDR3 here is CASSRETSGRDEQFF. For the CDR3, the DNA is TGCGCCAGCAGCAGGGAAACTAGCGGGAGGGATGAGCAGTTCTTC.